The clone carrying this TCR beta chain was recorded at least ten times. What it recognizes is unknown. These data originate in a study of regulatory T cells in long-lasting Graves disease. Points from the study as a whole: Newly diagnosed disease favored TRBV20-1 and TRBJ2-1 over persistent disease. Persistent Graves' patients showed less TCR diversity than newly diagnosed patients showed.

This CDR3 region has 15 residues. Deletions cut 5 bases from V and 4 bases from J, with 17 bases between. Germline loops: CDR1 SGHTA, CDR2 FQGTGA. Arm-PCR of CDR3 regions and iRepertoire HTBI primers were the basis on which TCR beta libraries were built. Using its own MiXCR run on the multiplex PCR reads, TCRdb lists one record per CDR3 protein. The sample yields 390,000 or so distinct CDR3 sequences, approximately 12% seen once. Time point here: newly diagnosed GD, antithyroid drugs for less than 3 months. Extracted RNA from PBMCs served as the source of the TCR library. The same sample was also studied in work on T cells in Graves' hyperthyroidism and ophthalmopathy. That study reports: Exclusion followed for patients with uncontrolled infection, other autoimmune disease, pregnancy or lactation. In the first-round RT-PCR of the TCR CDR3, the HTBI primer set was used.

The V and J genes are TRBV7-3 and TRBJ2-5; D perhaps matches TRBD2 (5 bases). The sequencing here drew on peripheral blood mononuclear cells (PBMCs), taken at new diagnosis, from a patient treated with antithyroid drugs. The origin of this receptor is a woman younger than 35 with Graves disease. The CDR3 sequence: CASSPIGDRGETQYF. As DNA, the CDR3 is TGTGCCAGCAGCCCCATCGGCGATCGGGGAGAGACCCAGTACTTC.